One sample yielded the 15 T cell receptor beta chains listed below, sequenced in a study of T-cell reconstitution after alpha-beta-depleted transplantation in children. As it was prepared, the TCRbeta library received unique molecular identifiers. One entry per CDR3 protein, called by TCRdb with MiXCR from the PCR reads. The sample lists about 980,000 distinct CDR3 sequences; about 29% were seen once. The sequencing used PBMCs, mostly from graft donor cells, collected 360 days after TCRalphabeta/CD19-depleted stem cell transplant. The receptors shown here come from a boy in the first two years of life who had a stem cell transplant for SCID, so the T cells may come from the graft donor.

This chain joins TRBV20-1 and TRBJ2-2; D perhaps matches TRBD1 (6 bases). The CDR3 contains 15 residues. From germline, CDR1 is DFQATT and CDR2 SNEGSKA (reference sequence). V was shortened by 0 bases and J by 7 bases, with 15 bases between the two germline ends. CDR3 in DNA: TGCAGTGCTAGAGACCTTACCAGGGGTAACGGGGAGCTGTTTTTT. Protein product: CSARDLTRGNGELFF.

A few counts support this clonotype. CDR3 sequence reads: CASSPGQANQPQHF. As DNA, the CDR3 is TGTGCCAGCTCACCGGGACAGGCGAATCAGCCCCAGCATTTT. The chain carries TRBV18 and TRBJ1-5, with 8 nucleotides matching TRBD1. Germline assignment: CDR1 KGHSH and CDR2 LQKENI. This CDR3 region has 14 residues. V lost 3 bases to trimming and J lost 4 bases; unmatched junction nucleotides: 2.

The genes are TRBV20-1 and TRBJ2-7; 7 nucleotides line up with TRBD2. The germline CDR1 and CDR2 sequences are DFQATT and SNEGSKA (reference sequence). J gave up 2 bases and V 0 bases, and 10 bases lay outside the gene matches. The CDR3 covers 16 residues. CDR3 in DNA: TGCAGTGCTAGAGAGGGGGGGGTAGGTCTCGCCTACGAGCAGTACTTC. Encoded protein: CSAREGGVGLAYEQYF.

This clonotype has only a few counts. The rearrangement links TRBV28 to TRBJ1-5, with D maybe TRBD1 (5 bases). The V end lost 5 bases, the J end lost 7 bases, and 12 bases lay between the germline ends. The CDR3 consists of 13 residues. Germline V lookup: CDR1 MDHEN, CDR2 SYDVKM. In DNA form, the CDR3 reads TGTGCCAGCAGTGGGACGAACAGGCAGCCCCAGCATTTT. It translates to CASSGTNRQPQHF. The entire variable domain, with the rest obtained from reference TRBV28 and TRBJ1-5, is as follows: DVKVTQSSRYLVKRTGEKVFLECVQDMDHENMFWYRQDPGLGLRLIYFSYDVKMKEKGDIPEGYSVSREKKERFSLILESASTNQTSMYLCASSGTNRQPQHFGDGTRLSIL.

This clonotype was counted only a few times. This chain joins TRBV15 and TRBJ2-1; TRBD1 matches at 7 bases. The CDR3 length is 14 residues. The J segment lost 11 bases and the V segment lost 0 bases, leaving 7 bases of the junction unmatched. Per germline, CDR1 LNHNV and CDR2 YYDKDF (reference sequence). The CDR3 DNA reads TGTGCCACCAGCAGAGATCCTCGAGGGGGCAAGCAGTTCTTC. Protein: CATSRDPRGGKQFF.

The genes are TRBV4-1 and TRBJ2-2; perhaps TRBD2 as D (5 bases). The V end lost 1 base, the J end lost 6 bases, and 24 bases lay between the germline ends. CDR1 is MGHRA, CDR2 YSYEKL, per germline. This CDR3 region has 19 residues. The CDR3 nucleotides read TGCGCCAGCAGCCAAGCGGGGATTAAGGGTTCTACTTTGGCCGGGGAGCTGTTTTTT. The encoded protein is CASSQAGIKGSTLAGELFF.

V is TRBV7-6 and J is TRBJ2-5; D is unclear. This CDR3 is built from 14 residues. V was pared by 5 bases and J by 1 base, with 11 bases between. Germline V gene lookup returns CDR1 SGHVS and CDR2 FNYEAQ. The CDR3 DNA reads TGTGCCAGCAGCACCGGCACAGTCCAAGAGACCCAGTACTTC. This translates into CASSTGTVQETQYF.

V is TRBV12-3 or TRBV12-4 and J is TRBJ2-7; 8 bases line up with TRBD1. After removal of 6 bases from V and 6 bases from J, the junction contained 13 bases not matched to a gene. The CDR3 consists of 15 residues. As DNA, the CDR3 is TGTGCCAGCAGCCCAACCGGGGACAGGTTTTCCGAGCAGTACTTC. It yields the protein CASSPTGDRFSEQYF.

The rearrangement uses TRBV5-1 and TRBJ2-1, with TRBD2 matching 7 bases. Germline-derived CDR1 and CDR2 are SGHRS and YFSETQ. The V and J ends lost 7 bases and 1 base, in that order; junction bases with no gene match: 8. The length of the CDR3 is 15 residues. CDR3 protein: CASGRAGTSYNEQFF. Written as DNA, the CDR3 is TGCGCCAGCGGGAGAGCGGGAACATCCTACAATGAGCAGTTCTTC.

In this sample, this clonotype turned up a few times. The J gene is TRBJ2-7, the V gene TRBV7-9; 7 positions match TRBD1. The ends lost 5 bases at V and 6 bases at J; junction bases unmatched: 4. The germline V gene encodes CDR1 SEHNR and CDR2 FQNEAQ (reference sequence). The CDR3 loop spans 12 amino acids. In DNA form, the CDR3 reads TGTGCCAGCAGCCCCCCAGGGGGCGAGCAGTACTTC. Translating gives CASSPPGGEQYF.

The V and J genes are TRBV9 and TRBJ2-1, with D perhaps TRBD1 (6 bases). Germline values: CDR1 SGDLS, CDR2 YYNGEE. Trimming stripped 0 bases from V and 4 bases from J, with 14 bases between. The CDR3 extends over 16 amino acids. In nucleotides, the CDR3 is TGTGCCAGCAGCGTAGTAAGCCAGGGGACATACAATGAGCAGTTCTTC. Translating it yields CASSVVSQGTYNEQFF. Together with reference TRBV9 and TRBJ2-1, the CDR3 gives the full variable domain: DSGVTQTPKHLITATGQRVTLRCSPRSGDLSVYWYQQSLDQGLQFLIQYYNGEERAKGNILERFSAQQFPDLHSELNLSSLELGDSALYFCASSVVSQGTYNEQFFGPGTRLTVL.

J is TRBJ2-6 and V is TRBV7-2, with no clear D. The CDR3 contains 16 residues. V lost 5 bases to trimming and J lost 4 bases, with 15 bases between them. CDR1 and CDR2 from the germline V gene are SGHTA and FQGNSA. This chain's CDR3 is CASSIYLANGANVLTF. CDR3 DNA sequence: TGTGCCAGCAGCATATACCTCGCAAACGGGGCCAACGTCCTGACTTTC. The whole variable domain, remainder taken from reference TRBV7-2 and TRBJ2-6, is GAGVSQSPSNKVTEKGKDVELRCDPISGHTALYWYRQSLGQGLEFLIYFQGNSAPDKSGLPSDRFSAERTGGSVSTLTIQRTQQEDSAVYLCASSIYLANGANVLTFGAGSRLTVL.

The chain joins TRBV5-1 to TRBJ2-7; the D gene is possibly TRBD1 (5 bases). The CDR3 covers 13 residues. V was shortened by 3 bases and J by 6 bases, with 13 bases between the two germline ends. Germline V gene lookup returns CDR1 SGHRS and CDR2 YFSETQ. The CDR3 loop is CASSSHQGFEQYF. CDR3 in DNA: TGCGCCAGCAGCTCGCACCAGGGATTCGAGCAGTACTTC.

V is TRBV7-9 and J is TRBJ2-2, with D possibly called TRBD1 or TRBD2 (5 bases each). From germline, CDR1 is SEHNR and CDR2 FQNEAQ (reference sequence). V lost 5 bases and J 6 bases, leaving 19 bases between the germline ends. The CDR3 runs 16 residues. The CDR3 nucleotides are TGTGCCAGCAGCCCCCCCGGGGCTAATTTTGCCGGGGAGCTGTTTTTT. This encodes CASSPPGANFAGELFF.

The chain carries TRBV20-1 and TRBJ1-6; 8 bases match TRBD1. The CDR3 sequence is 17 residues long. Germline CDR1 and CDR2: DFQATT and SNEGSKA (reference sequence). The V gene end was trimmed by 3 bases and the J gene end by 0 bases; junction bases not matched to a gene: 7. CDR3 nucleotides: TGCAGTGCTAGGGACAGGGTGTTAGGCTCCTATAATTCACCCCTCCACTTT. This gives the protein CSARDRVLGSYNSPLHF.